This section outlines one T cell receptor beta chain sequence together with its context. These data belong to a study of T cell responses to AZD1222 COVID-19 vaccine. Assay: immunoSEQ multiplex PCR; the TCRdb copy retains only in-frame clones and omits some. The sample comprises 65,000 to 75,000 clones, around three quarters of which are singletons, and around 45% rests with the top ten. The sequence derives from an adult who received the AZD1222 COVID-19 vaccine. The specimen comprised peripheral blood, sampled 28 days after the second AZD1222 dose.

The CDR3: CATSIRVNQPQHF. CDR3 nucleotide sequence: TGTGCCACCAGCATAAGGGTTAATCAGCCCCAGCATTTT. The chain recombines TRBV15 with TRBJ1-5; D call uncertain. The CDR3 is made up of 13 amino acids. V lost 4 bases to trimming and J lost 4 bases, with 8 bases between them. Germline V lookup: CDR1 LNHNV, CDR2 YYDKDF (reference sequence).